The source of this T cell receptor beta chain is a study of cytomegalovirus exposure and HLA in healthy donors. The CDR3 has 13 amino acids. The V and J ends lost 0 bases and 7 bases respectively, with 7 bases between them. Per germline, CDR1 MGHRA and CDR2 YSYEKL. The table came from immunoSEQ multiplex PCR; TCRdb's copy has only in-frame clones and leaves some out. The sample carries about 180,000 clones, about 83% recorded once. General study results and limits: The study put 150 or so TCR beta chains on its list as cytomegalovirus-associated. Reports described diagnosis of cytomegalovirus status by the classifier as highly specific and sensitive.

Turning to this clone: Its antigen is still unknown.

This TCR was recovered from a young woman in good health and CMV-seronegative. The sequenced material came from PBMCs. This chain joins TRBV4-1 and TRBJ2-4; D uncertain. CDR3 region: CASSQDHMNIQYF. The CDR3 DNA follows: TGCGCCAGCAGCCAAGATCACATGAACATTCAGTACTTC.